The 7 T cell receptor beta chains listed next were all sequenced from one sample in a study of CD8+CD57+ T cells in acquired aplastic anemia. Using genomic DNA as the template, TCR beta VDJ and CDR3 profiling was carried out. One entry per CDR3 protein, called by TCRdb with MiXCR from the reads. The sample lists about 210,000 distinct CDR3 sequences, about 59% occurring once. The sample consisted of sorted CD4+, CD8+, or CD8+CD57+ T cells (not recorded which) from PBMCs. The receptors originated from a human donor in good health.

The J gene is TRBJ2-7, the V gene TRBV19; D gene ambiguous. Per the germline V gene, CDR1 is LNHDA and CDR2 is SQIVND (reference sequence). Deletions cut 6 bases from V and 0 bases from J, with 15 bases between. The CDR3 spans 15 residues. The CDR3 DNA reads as TGTGCCAGTAGCGTCTATAAGAACATCTCCTACGAGCAGTACGTC. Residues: CASSVYKNISYEQYV.

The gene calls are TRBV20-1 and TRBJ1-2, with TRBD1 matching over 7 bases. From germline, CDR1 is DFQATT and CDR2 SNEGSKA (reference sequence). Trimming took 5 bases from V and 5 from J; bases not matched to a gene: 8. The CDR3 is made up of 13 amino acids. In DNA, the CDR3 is TGCAGTGCTGGTGAGGGGGCGAAATATGGCTACACCTTC. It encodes CSAGEGAKYGYTF.

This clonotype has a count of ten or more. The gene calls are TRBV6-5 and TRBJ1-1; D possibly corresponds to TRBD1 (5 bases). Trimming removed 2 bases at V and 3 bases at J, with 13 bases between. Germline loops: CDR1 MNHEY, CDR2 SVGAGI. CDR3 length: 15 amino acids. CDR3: CASSYVSLGDTEAFF. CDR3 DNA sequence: TGTGCCAGCAGTTACGTGTCTCTGGGGGACACTGAAGCTTTCTTT.

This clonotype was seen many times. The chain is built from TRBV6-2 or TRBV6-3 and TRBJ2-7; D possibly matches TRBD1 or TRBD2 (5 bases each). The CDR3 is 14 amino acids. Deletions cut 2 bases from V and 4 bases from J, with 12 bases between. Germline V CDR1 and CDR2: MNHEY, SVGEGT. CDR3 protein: CASSYPGKGYEQYF. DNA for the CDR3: TGTGCCAGCAGTTACCCGGGAAAGGGGTACGAGCAGTACTTC.

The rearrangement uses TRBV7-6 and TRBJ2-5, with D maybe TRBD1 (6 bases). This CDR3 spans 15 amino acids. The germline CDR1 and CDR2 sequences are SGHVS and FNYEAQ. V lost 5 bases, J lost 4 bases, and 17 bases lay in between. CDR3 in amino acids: CASSVDSRTGETQYF. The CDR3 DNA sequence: TGTGCCAGCAGCGTGGACAGTAGGACGGGAGAGACCCAGTACTTC. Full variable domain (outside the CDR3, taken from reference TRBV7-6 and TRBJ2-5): GAGVSQSPRYKVTKRGQDVALRCDPISGHVSLYWYRQALGQGPEFLTYFNYEAQQDKSGLPNDRFSAERPEGSISTLTIQRTEQRDSAMYRCASSVDSRTGETQYFGPGTRLLVL.

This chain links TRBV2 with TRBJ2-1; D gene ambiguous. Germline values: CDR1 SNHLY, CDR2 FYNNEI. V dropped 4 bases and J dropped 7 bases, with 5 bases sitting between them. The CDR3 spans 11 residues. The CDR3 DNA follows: TGTGCCAGCAGTGGGGAAAATGAGCAGTTCTTC. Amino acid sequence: CASSGENEQFF. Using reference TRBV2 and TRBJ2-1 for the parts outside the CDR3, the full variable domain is EPEVTQTPSHQVTQMGQEVILRCVPISNHLYFYWYRQILGQKVEFLVSFYNNEISEKSEIFDDQFSVERPDGSNFTLKIRSTKLEDSAMYFCASSGENEQFFGPGTRLTVL.

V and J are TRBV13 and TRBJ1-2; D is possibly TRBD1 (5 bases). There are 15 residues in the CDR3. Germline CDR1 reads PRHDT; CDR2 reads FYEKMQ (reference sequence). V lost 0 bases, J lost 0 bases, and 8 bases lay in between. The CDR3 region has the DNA TGTGCCAGCAGCTTAGGAGGGGACGCTAACTATGGCTACACCTTC. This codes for CASSLGGDANYGYTF.